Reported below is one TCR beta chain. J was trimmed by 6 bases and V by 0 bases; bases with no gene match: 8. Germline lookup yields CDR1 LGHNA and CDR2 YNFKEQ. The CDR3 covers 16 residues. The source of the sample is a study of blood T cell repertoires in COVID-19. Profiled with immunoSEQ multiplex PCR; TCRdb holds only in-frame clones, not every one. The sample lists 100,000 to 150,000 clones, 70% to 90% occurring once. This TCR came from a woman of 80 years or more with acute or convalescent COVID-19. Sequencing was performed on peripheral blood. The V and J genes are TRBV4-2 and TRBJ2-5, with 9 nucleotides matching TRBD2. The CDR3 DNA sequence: TGTGCCAGCAGCCAAGATGGAGCTAGCGGGGACAAGACCCAGTACTTC. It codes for CASSQDGASGDKTQYF.